Reported below is one TCR beta chain. The sample comes from a study of blood T cell repertoires in COVID-19. About the study: PBMCs, B-cell-depleted T cells, or T cells were the source of the cDNA or gDNA that made up the material.

Libraries were prepared by immunoSEQ multiplex PCR; TCRdb keeps only in-frame clonotypes and omits some of them. The sample holds almost 70,000 clones, roughly 79% seen once. Germline V gives CDR1 KGHSH, CDR2 LQKENI. V lost 3 bases and J lost 1, with 9 bases in between. The CDR3 has 14 residues. The chain links TRBV18 to TRBJ1-1, with D unresolved. This clonotype was obtained from a man in his fifties or sixties with acute or convalescent COVID-19. The sample taken for sequencing was peripheral blood. As DNA, the CDR3 is TGTGCCAGCTCACCTCCCGGGAAGAACACTGAAGCTTTCTTT. Encoded protein: CASSPPGKNTEAFF.